This TCR beta chain came from a study of neoadjuvant anti-PD-1 for oral cavity cancer. Repertoires were generated with immunoSEQ multiplex PCR, while TCRdb's copy carries only in-frame clones and drops some. The sample shows 75,000 to 100,000 clones, approximately 80% of them seen only once. CDR1 and CDR2 from the germline V gene are SNHLY and FYNNEI. V was clipped by 7 bases and J by 3 bases; unmatched bases: 4. The CDR3 length is 15 residues. The rearrangement joins TRBV2 to TRBJ2-1; 12 bases are a match to TRBD2. This clonotype was sampled from a person between 35 and 79 years old with oral cavity squamous cell carcinoma. Source: PBMCs, taken before nivolumab (anti-PD-1) treatment. Written as DNA, the CDR3 is TGTGCCAGCACTAGCGGGAGGGGGTTCTACAATGAGCAGTTCTTC. Its translation is CASTSGRGFYNEQFF.